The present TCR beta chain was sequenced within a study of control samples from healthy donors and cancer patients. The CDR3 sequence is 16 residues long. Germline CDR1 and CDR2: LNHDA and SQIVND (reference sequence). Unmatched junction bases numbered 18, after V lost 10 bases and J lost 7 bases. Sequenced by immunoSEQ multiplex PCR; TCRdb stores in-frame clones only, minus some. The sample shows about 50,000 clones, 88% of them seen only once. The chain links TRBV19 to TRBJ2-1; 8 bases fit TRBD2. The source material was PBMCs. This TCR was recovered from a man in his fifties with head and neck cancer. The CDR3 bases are TGTGCCATTTCGGGGGGGGCGGGAGGCGCCCTTAATGAGCAGTTCTTC. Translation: CAISGGAGGALNEQFF.